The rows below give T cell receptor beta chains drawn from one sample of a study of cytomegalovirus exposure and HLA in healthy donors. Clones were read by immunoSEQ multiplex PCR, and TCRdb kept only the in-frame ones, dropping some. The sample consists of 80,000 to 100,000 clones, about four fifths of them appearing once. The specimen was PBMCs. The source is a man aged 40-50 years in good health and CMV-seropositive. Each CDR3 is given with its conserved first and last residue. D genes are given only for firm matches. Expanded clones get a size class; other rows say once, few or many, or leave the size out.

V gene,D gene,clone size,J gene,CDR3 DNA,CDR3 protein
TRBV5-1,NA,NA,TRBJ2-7,TGCGCCAGCAGCTTGGGCGGTTACGAGCAGTACTTC,CASSLGGYEQYF
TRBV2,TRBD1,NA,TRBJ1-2,TGTGCCACCGGGACAGGGGATGGCTACACCTTC,CATGTGDGYTF
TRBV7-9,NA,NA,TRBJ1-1,TGTGCCAGCAGCTTAGAGCAGAACACTGAAGCTTTCTTT,CASSLEQNTEAFF
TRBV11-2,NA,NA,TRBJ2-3,TGTGCCAGCAGCTTAGCGGGCACAGATACGCAGTATTTT,CASSLAGTDTQYF
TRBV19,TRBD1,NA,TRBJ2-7,TGTGCCAGTAGTTTCGGGACAGGGGTCTCCTACGAGCAGTACTTC,CASSFGTGVSYEQYF
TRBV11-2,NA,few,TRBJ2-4,TGTGCCAGCAGCTTAGATCCTGGACAAGGACATGCCGGGGCCAAAAACATTCAGTACTTC,CASSLDPGQGHAGAKNIQYF
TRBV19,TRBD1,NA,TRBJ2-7,TGTGCCAGTAGTATAGTGACAGGGTACGAGCAGTACTTC,CASSIVTGYEQYF
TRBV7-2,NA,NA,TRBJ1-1,TGTGCCAGCAGCTTAGAAGCGGGGTGGGCTGAAGCTTTCTTT,CASSLEAGWAEAFF
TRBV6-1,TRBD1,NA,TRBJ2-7,TGTGCCAGCGCTTATATAGACAGGGCCTACGAGCAGTACTTC,CASAYIDRAYEQYF
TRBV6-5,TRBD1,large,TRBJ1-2,TGTGCCAGCAGTTCACAGACAGGGACGATCTATGGCTACACCTTC,CASSSQTGTIYGYTF
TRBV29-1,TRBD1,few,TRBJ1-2,TGCAGCGCGGGACAGGGGGGATATGGCTACACCTTC,CSAGQGGYGYTF
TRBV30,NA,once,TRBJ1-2,TGTGCCTGGAGCGCGATCCTAAACTATGGCTACACCTTC,CAWSAILNYGYTF
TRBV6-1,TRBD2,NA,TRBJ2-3,TGTGCCAGCAGTGAAGGGGCGGGAGGGGTGACAGATACGCAGTATTTT,CASSEGAGGVTDTQYF
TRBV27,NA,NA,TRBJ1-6,TGTGCCACTGGACGGAGGAATTCACCCCTCCACTTT,CATGRRNSPLHF
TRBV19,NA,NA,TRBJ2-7,TGTGCCAGTAGCCAGGCAGCTTCTACCTACGAGCAGTACTTC,CASSQAASTYEQYF
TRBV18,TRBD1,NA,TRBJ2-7,TGTGCCAGCTCACCAGGGACAGGGGCGTTTGAGCAGTACTTC,CASSPGTGAFEQYF
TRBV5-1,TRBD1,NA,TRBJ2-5,TGCGCCAGCAGCCCGGGACAGGGGAAAGAGACCCAGTACTTC,CASSPGQGKETQYF
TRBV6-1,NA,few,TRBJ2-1,TGTGCCAGCAGTGAGAGGGTCCGCCATGAGCAGTTCTTC,CASSERVRHEQFF
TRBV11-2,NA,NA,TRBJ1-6,TGTGCCAGCAGCCTAAGGGGCTCCTATAATTCACCCCTCCACTTT,CASSLRGSYNSPLHF
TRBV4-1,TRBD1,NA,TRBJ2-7,TGCGCCAGCAGCCCCCAGACAGGGTTGGTTGGCGAGCAGTACTTC,CASSPQTGLVGEQYF
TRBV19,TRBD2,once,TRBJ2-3,TGTGCCAGTAGACTCCTCAAAGCGGGAGGTACAGATACGCAGTATTTT,CASRLLKAGGTDTQYF